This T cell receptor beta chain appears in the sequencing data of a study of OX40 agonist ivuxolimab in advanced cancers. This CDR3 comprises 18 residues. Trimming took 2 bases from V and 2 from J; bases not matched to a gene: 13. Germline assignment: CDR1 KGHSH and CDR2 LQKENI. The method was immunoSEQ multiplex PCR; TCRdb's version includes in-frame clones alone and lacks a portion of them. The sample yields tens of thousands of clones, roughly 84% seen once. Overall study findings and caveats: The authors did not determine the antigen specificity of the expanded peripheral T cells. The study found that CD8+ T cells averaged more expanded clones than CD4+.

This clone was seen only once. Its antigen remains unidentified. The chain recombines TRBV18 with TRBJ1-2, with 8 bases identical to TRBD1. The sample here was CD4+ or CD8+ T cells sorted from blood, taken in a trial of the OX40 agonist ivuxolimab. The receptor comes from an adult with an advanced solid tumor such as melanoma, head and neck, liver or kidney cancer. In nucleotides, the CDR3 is TGTGCCAGCTCACCATCCGGACAGGGCCCTTACCAAAACTATGGCTACACCTTC. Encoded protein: CASSPSGQGPYQNYGYTF.